These 9 T cell receptor beta chains were all obtained from the same sample, sequenced in a study of cytomegalovirus exposure and HLA in healthy donors. Primers included in the PCR were 60 Vbeta and 13 Jbeta primers. Generated by immunoSEQ multiplex PCR, the TCRdb table keeps only in-frame clones and is missing some. Among some 150,000 clones, 70% to 80% were seen once, and the ten largest hold around 3.2%. The sequencing sample was made of PBMCs. The receptors here all came from a human donor in good health.

In DNA, the CDR3 is TGTGCCAGCAGCTTATCGGCGGGCCCGGGCACCGGGGAGCTGTTTTTT. Encoded protein: CASSLSAGPGTGELFF. The chain recombines TRBV7-6 with TRBJ2-2; tentative D call: TRBD2 (5 bases). The germline gives CDR1 SGHVS, CDR2 FNYEAQ. This CDR3 is 16 amino acids long. V was trimmed by 2 bases and J by 4 bases, leaving 14 bases between them.

V is TRBV6-6 and J is TRBJ2-5; 7 positions match TRBD2. The CDR3 is 14 amino acids. The germline V gene encodes CDR1 MNHNY and CDR2 SVGAGI (reference sequence). After removal of 6 bases from V and 1 base from J, the junction contained 5 bases not matched to a gene. CDR3 DNA sequence: TGTGCCAGCAGGACCCTAGCGGTCCAAGAGACCCAGTACTTC. It specifies CASRTLAVQETQYF.

The chain joins TRBV28 to TRBJ2-3, with a weak D call TRBD2 (6 bases). V lost 6 bases to trimming and J lost 6 bases, with 13 bases between them. The CDR3 spans 13 residues. The germline CDR1 and CDR2 sequences are MDHEN and SYDVKM. The CDR3 DNA sequence: TGTGCCAGCAGACACGGGAGTAGTGATACGCAGTATTTT. Translated, it gives CASRHGSSDTQYF.

The gene calls are TRBV19 and TRBJ2-7; TRBD1 agrees at 8 bases. Trimming took 4 bases from V and 5 from J; bases not matched to a gene: 1. From germline, CDR1 is LNHDA and CDR2 SQIVND (reference sequence). The CDR3 is 12 amino acids. The CDR3 coding sequence is TGTGCCAGTAGTAGACAGGGGAACGAGCAGTACTTC. It is translated as CASSRQGNEQYF.

The rearrangement links TRBV7-9 to TRBJ2-1; 7 bases match TRBD2. Per the germline V gene, CDR1 is SEHNR and CDR2 is FQNEAQ (reference sequence). CDR3 length equals 16 residues. J gave up 9 bases and V 1 base, and 12 bases lay outside the gene matches. The CDR3 is CASSLVLGRGISEQFF. DNA of the CDR3: TGTGCCAGCAGCTTAGTCTTGGGGAGGGGAATAAGTGAGCAGTTCTTC.

Only one count was recorded for this clone. The CDR3 loop is CASSQDGRNEQFF. CDR3 in DNA: TGCGCCAGCAGCCAAGATGGCCGCAATGAGCAGTTCTTC. The rearrangement links TRBV4-3 to TRBJ2-1; D is unresolved. Looked up from germline, CDR1 is LGHNA and CDR2 is YSLEER. With 0 bases removed from V and 6 bases from J, the gap between germline ends came to 6 bases. The CDR3 has 13 amino acids.

The chain links TRBV10-2 to TRBJ2-7; D possibly corresponds to TRBD2 (6 bases). The CDR3 is 16 residues long. The V gene's germline CDR1 is WSHSY and CDR2 SAAADI. Trimming cost V 2 bases and J 2 bases, with 16 bases left between them. The CDR3 here is CASSERRAGATYEQYF. In DNA form, the CDR3 reads TGCGCCAGCAGTGAGCGGAGGGCAGGTGCGACCTACGAGCAGTACTTC.

The V gene is TRBV7-9, the J gene TRBJ1-1, with TRBD1 matching 7 bases. V lost 2 bases and J lost 10; bases outside the gene matches: 13. CDR3 length: 15 residues. From germline, CDR1 is SEHNR and CDR2 FQNEAQ (reference sequence). CDR3 coding DNA: TGTGCCAGCAGCTTACGGGAGGGGGCCAGCGAAGGAGCTTTCTTT. Amino acid sequence: CASSLREGASEGAFF.

A word on this clone: Sequence at one end of the junction differs from germline and may be a read error. The V and J genes are TRBV7-9 and TRBJ2-5; 8 positions match TRBD1. Per the germline V gene, CDR1 is SEHNR and CDR2 is FQNEAQ (reference sequence). This CDR3 has 16 residues. The DNA of the CDR3 is TGTTCCAGCAGCAAAACACTGGACAGGGAGAGGGAGACCCAGTACTTC. Translating gives CSSSKTLDRERETQYF. The full variable domain, in which reference TRBV7-9 and TRBJ2-5 provide the parts outside the CDR3, is DTGVSQNPRHKITKRGQNVTFRCDPISEHNRLYWYRQTLGQGPEFLTYFQNEAQLEKSRLLSDRFSAERPKGSFSTLEIQRTEQGDSAMYLCSSSKTLDRERETQYFGPGTRLLVL.